The source of this T cell receptor (beta chain) is a study of PD-1 blockade in classical Hodgkin lymphoma. Per the germline V gene, CDR1 is SGHRS and CDR2 is YFSETQ. The CDR3 extends over 15 amino acids. V lost 1 base and J lost 7, with 17 bases in between. This clone was counted a single time. The antigen remains unidentified. The patients all showed relapse after autologous stem cell transplantation, while their brentuximab vedotin exposure varied. Clones were sequenced by immunoSEQ multiplex PCR, and TCRdb holds only the in-frame ones, with some missing. The data hold some 84,000 clones, with 89% observed a single time. Study-wide findings and caveats: The authors have not defined what causes the repertoire differences, possibly disease activity or prior therapy. The study found complete responders had baseline diversity similar to newly diagnosed patients.

The TCR was taken from a human donor with classical Hodgkin lymphoma. The chain combines TRBV5-1 with TRBJ1-2; unclear D gene. This specimen was peripheral blood mononuclear cells (PBMCs), taken at baseline. CDR3 nucleotides: TGCGCCAGCAGCTTGACCACCGACGTCGCTGGTGGCTACACCTTC. Its protein product is CASSLTTDVAGGYTF. Using reference TRBV5-1 and TRBJ1-2 for the parts outside the CDR3, the full variable domain is KAGVTQTPRYLIKTRGQQVTLSCSPISGHRSVSWYQQTPGQGLQFLFEYFSETQRNKGNFPGRFSGRQFSNSRSEMNVSTLELGDSALYLCASSLTTDVAGGYTFGSGTRLTVV.